The entry below gives a single T cell receptor beta chain sequence along with its context. Its antigen is currently not known. Base quality data are lacking; no much larger clone is found one base away. This specimen's time point label, interpreted: neoterminal ileum biopsy at postoperative endoscopy, about 6 months after surgery. Adults with ileal or ileocolonic Crohn's disease for whom ileocolonic resection was indicated were considered eligible. Whole ileal mucosal biopsies were kept frozen at -80 degrees C prior to DNA extraction. Genomic DNA was isolated from frozen whole biopsies using a TRizol-based method, and the DNA was quantified with a NanoDrop 2000 spectrophotometer. The data are from a study of T cell repertoires in ileal Crohn's disease (dated by TCRdb to about 2019). Regarding the study in general: At the time of surgery, 30% to 45% of patients were active smokers, and the median duration of disease was 7.5 to 8.5 years. Every patient underwent surgery because of a complication, which was stricturing disease in approximately 61% and penetrating disease in 39%. About half of the patients received postoperative therapy: about eleven received thiopurines and roughly 19 received anti-TNF agents. Neoterminal ileum biopsies obtained at postoperative colonoscopy were designated as M6 samples. The TCR repertoire was analysed in about 60 patients with Crohn's disease drawn from a prospective multicentre cohort. The study was conducted in parallel with a multicentre cohort built to find predictors of early endoscopic recurrence after ileocolonic resection. A Rutgeerts score higher than i0 was the definition used for endoscopic postoperative recurrence. The study sequenced about 180 mucosal samples from a few dozen patients, taken at several locations on the surgical specimen and at postoperative endoscopy. Broader findings and caveats from the paper: Only a subgroup of patients, of unstated size, had their mucosal CD4 and CD8 T cells sorted and sequenced. A significantly higher proportion of clonal expansions was observed in active smokers at surgery than in non-smokers (25.9% vs 17.9%, p=0.02). Higher percentages of high-frequency clones at the time of surgery were linked to endoscopic recurrence, and every patient with clonality above 26.8% (18/57) had recurrence. Compared with CD4 T cells, sorted CD8 T cells held more high-frequency clones, which suggests that the mucosal expansions were mostly CD8. Postoperative endoscopy was performed at varying times within the first year after surgery, with a median delay of roughly 6.3 months.

The germline V gene (reference sequence) specifies MNHEY as CDR1 and SMNVEV as CDR2. Trimming takes 0 bases from V and 7 bases from J, and the germline ends sit 9 bases apart. The cysteine opens and the phenylalanine closes a CDR3 of 13 amino acids. Only the CDR3 part of the read is kept: 39 bases, read in frame from the first base. Around 0.45 micrograms of biopsy DNA per sample were submitted for commercial TCRB immunosequencing. CDR3 regions were amplified from genomic DNA by Adaptive Biotechnology using a two-step, amplification bias-controlled multiplex PCR. The first PCR used primers for every V and J gene segment; the second PCR added barcodes and Illumina adapters. CDR3 libraries were sequenced using an Illumina instrument. Concerning the study's data processing: Analysis combined the vendor-provided pipelines with custom analysis of raw data in R/Bioconductor under R version 3.3.0. Clonality, which ranges from 0 to 1, was calculated as the inverse of the normalised Shannon entropy across all productive clones. The repertoire share taken up by the top 100 clones defined high-frequency clones, and only clones that passed a 95% confidence test were kept. The Simpson index measured repertoire diversity, and the Morisita-Horn index measured overlap between samples. What TCRdb holds here is the immuneACCESS table cut down to in-frame rearrangements. Part of the clones is not present; checked against another copy, under half of the missing clones reflect an unresolved V gene, and the others are unexplained. V, J and clone size are those of that table, while D and trimming were read from the DNA. Recorded for this sample are about 12,000 clones; around two thirds of them occurred a single time. Approximately 8.6% of the sample is in the top ten clones.

The material sequenced was ileal tissue. In this chain, TRBV27 is recombined with TRBJ1-2; the D gene cannot be resolved reliably. The clonotype originates from an adult with Crohn's disease. The bases read TGTGCCAGCAGTTTATCTTCCGCAGTTGGCTACACCTTC. Translated, it gives CASSLSSAVGYTF.